This entry features one T cell receptor beta chain sequence. Researchers generated TCR beta cDNA from roughly 500 ng of total RNA, relying on a constant-region primer. TCR beta libraries came from three nested multiplex PCR rounds using slightly modified ARM-PCR. TRBV1-TRBV30 forward and Cbeta reverse primers drove the first two roughly 10-cycle rounds. TCRdb redid the calling of the multiplex PCR reads with MiXCR, one entry per CDR3 protein. The sample consists of some 21,000 distinct CDR3 sequences, approximately 79% of them appearing once. For each extraction, RNA and DNA were obtained together from about 19-30 mg of unsorted bulk tissue. This sample was included in a study of tumor-infiltrating lymphocytes in primary liver carcinoma. The V end lost 3 bases, the J end lost 2 bases, and 11 bases lay between the germline ends. This CDR3 has 14 amino acids. CDR1 SGHAT and CDR2 FQNNGV come from the germline V gene.

Sequencing was carried out using liver tumor tissue from sampling region 1. Subset reported: tumor region T1, superior pole. The rearrangement joins TRBV11-2 to TRBJ2-7; perhaps TRBD2 as D (5 bases). This receptor was obtained from a woman younger than 45 with primary liver carcinoma and hepatitis B virus infection. This CDR3 is CASSFGEAAYEQYF. For the CDR3, the DNA is TGTGCCAGCAGCTTCGGGGAAGCTGCCTACGAGCAGTACTTC.